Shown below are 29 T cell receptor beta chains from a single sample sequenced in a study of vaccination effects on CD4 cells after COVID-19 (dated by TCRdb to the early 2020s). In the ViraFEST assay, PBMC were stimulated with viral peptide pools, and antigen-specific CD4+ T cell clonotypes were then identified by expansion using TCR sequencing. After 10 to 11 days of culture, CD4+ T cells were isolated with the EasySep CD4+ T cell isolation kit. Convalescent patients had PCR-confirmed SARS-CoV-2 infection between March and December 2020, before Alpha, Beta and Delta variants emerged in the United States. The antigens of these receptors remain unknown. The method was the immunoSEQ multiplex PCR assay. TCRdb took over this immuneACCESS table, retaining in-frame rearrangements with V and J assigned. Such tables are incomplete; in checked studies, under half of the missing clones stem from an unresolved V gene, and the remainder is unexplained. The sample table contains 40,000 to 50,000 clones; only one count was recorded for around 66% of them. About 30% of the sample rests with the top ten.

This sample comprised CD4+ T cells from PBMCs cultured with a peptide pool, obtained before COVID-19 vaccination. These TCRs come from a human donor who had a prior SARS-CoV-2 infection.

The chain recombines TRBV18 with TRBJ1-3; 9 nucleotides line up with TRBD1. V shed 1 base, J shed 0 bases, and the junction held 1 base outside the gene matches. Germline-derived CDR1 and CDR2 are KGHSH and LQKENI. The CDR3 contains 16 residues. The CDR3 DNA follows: TGTGCCAGCTCACCACGGACAGGGGCCTCTGGAAACACCATATATTTT. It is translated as CASSPRTGASGNTIYF.

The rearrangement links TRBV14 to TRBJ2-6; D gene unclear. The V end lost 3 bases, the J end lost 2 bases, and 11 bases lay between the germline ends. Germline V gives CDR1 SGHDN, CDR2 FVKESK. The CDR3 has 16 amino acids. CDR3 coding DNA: TGTGCCAGCAGCCACTCTTGGGCGGCTGGGGCCAACGTCCTGACTTTC. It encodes CASSHSWAAGANVLTF.

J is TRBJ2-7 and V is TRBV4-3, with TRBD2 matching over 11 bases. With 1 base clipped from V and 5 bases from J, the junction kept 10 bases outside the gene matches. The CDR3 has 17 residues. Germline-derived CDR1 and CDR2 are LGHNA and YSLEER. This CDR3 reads CASSQVSGLAGGNEQYF. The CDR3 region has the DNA TGCGCCAGCAGCCAAGTTTCTGGGCTAGCGGGAGGTAACGAGCAGTACTTC.

The CDR3 coding sequence is TGCAGCGCCGGGACAGGGTGGGGGATGAACACTGAAGCTTTCTTT. It specifies CSAGTGWGMNTEAFF. The chain is built from TRBV29-1 and TRBJ1-1; 9 bases line up with TRBD1. The CDR3 sequence is 15 residues long. CDR1 and CDR2 (germline): SQVTM, ANQGSEA. V trimming: 7 bases; J trimming: 0 bases; junction bases outside the gene matches: 9. The full variable domain, rest sourced from reference TRBV29-1 and TRBJ1-1, is SAVISQKPSRDICQRGTSLTIQCQVDSQVTMMFWYRQQPGQSLTLIATANQGSEATYESGFVIDKFPISRPNLTFSTLTVSNMSPEDSSIYLCSAGTGWGMNTEAFFGQGTRLTVV.

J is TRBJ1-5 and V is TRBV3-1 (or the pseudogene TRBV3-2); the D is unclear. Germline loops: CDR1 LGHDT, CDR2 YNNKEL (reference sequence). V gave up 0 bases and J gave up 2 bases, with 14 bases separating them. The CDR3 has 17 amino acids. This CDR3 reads CASSQDLGREGNQPQHF. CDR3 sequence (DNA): TGTGCCAGCAGCCAAGATCTGGGCCGAGAAGGCAATCAGCCCCAGCATTTT.

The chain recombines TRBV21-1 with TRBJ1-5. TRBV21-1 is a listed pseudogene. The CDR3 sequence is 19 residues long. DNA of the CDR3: TGTGCCAGCACACCCACAACTAGCTCGGAAATTAATAGCAATCAGCCCCAGCATTTT. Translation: CASTPTTSSEINSNQPQHF.

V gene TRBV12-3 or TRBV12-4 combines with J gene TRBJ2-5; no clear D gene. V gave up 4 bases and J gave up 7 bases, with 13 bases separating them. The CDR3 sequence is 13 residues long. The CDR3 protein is CASSSSYLGTQYF. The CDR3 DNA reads TGTGCCAGCAGTTCCTCATATCTTGGGACCCAGTACTTC.

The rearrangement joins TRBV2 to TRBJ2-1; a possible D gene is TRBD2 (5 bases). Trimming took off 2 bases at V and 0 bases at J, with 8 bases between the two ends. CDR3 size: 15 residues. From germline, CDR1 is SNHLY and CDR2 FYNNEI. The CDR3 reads CASSELGSSYNEQFF. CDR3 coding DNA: TGTGCCAGCAGTGAACTAGGGAGCTCCTACAATGAGCAGTTCTTC.

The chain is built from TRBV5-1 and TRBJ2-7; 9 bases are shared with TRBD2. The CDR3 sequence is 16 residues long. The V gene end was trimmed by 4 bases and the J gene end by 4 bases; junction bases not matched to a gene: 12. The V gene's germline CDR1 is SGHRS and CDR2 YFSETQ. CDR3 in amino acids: CASSPAGGLAGYEQYF. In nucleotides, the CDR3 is TGCGCCAGCAGCCCGGCAGGTGGGCTAGCGGGGTACGAGCAGTACTTC.

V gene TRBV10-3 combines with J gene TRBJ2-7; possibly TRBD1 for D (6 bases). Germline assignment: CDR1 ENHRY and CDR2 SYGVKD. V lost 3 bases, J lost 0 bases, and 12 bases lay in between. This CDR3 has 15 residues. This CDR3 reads CAISDSGTSSYEQYF. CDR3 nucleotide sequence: TGTGCCATCAGTGATTCCGGGACAAGCTCCTACGAGCAGTACTTC.

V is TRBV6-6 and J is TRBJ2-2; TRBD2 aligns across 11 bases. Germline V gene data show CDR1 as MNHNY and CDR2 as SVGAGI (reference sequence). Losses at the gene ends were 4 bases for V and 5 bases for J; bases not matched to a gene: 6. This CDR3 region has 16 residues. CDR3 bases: TGTGCCAGCAGTTTTGCTAGCGGGAGGAGGACCGGGGAGCTGTTTTTT. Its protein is CASSFASGRRTGELFF.

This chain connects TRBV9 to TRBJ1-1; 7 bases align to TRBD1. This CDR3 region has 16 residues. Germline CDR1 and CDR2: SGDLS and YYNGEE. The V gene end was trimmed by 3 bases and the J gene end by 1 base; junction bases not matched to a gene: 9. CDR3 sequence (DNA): TGTGCCAGCAGCGGGACCCCAAGGGGGCAGAACACTGAAGCTTTCTTT. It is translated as CASSGTPRGQNTEAFF.

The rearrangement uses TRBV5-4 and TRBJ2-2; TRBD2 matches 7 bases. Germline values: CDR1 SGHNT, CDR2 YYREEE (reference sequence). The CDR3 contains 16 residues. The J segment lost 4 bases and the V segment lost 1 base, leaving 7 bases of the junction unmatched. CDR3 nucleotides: TGTGCCAGCAGCTTGATGAGCGGGGTCGCCACCGGGGAGCTGTTTTTT. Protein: CASSLMSGVATGELFF.

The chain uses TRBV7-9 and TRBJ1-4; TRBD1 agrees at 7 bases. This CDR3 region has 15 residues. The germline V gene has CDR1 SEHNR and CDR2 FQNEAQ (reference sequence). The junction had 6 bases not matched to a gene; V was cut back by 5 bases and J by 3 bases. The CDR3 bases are TGTGCCAGCAGCCCCCGACAGGGAGCTAATGAAAAACTGTTTTTT. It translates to CASSPRQGANEKLFF.

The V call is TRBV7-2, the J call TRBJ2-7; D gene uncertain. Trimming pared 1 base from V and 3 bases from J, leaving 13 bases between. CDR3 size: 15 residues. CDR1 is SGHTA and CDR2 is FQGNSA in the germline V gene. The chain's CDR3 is CASSLGSGVYYEQYF. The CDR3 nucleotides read TGTGCCAGCAGCTTAGGTTCTGGGGTTTACTACGAGCAGTACTTC.

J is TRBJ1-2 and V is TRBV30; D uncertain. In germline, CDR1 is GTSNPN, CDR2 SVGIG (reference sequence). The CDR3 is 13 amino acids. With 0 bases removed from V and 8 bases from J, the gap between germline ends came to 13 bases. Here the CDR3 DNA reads TGTGCCTGGAGTGTGGGTATAGGGCTGGGCTACACCTTC. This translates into CAWSVGIGLGYTF.

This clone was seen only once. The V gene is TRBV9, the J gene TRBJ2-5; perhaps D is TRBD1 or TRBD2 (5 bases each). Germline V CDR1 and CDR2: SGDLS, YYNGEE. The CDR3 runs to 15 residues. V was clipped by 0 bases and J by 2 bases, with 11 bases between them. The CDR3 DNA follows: TGTGCCAGCAGCGTAGTTTCGGGACCACAAGAGACCCAGTACTTC. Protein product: CASSVVSGPQETQYF. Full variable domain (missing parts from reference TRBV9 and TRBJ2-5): DSGVTQTPKHLITATGQRVTLRCSPRSGDLSVYWYQQSLDQGLQFLIQYYNGEERAKGNILERFSAQQFPDLHSELNLSSLELGDSALYFCASSVVSGPQETQYFGPGTRLLVL.

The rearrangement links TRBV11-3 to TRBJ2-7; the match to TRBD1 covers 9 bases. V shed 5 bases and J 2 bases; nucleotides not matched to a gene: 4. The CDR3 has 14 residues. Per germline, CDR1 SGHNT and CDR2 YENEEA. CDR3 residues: CASSPGTGPYEQYF. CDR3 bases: TGTGCCAGCAGCCCAGGGACAGGGCCCTACGAGCAGTACTTC.

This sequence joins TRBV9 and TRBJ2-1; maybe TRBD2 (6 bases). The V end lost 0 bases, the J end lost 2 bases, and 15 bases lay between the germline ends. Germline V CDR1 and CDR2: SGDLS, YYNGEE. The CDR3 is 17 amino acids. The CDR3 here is CASSVAPTRTTYNEQFF. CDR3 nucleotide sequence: TGTGCCAGCAGCGTAGCTCCCACTAGGACTACCTACAATGAGCAGTTCTTC.

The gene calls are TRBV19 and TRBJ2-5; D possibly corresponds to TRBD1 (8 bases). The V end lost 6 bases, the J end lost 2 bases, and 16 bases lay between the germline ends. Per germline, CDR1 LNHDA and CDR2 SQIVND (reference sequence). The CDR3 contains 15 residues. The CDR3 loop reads CASSLDRDYQETQYF. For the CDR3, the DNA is TGTGCCAGTAGCCTGGACAGGGACTATCAAGAGACCCAGTACTTC.

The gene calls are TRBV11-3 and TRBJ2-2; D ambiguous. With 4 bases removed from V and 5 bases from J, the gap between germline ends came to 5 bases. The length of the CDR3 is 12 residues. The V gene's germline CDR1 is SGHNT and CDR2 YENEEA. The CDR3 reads CASSSETGELFF. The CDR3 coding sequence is TGTGCCAGCAGCTCGGAAACCGGGGAGCTGTTTTTT.

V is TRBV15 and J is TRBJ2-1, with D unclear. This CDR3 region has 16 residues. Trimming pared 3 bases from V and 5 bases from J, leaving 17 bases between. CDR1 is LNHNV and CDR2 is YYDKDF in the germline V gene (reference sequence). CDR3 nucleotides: TGTGCCACCAGCAGGATAAGGCGGTCTGGGCACAATGAGCAGTTCTTC. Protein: CATSRIRRSGHNEQFF.

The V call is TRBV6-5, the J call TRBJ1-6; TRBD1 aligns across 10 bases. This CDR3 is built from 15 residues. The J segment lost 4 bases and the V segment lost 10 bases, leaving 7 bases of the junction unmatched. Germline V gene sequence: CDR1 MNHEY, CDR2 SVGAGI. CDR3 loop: CATDRGLYYNSPLHF. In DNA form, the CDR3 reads TGTGCCACCGACAGGGGGCTATATTATAATTCACCCCTCCACTTT.

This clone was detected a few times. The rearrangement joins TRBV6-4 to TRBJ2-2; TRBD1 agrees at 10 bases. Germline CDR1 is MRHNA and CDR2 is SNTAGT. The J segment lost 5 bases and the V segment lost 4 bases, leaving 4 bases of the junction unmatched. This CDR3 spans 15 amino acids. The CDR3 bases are TGTGCCAGCAGTGCGGGACAGGGGAAGACCGGGGAGCTGTTTTTT. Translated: CASSAGQGKTGELFF.

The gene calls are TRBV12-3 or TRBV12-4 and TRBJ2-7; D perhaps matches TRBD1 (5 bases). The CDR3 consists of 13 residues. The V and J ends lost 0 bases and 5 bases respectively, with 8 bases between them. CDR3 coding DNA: TGTGCCAGCAGTTTAGCGCAGGGCCACGAGCAGTACTTC. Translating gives CASSLAQGHEQYF.

The CDR3 DNA sequence: TGTGCCAGCAGGCTAACATTGGGACAGCCCCGGAACACTGAAGCTTTCTTT. The encoded protein is CASRLTLGQPRNTEAFF. The rearrangement joins TRBV2 to TRBJ1-1; 7 bases match TRBD1. V gave up 6 bases and J gave up 1 base; unmatched junction bases: 14. The CDR3 has 17 residues. Germline V CDR1 and CDR2: SNHLY, FYNNEI.

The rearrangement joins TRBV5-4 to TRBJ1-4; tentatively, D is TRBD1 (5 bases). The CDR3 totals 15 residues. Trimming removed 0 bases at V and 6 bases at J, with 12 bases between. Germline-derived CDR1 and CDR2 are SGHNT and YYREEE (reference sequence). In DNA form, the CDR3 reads TGTGCCAGCAGCTTGGCTACGGGGACGGATGAAAAACTGTTTTTT. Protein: CASSLATGTDEKLFF.

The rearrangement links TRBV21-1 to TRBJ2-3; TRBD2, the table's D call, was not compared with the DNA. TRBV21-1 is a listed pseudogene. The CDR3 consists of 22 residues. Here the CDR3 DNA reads TGTGCCAGCAGCAAAGTCCTACCGGGACTAGCGGGGTCGACGGGGCACACAGATACGCAGTATTTT. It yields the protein CASSKVLPGLAGSTGHTDTQYF.

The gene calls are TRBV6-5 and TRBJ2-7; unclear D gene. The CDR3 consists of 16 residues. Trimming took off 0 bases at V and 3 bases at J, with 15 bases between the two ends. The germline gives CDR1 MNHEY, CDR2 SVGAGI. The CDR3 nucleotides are TGTGCCAGCAGTTACTCGAGTCATCCAGGCGTCTACGAGCAGTACTTC. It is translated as CASSYSSHPGVYEQYF.